The 18 T cell receptor beta chains reported below all come from one sample, sequenced in a study of T cells in Graves' hyperthyroidism and ophthalmopathy. TCR beta CDR3 regions were amplified from RNA transcripts. Initially, a first-round RT-PCR of the TCR CDR3 employed the HTBI primer set. Via MiXCR, TCRdb re-called the multiplex PCR reads, giving one row per CDR3 protein. The data hold approximately 600,000 distinct CDR3 sequences, with about 15% observed a single time. Sequencing was performed on blood. These receptor sequences come from a woman in her thirties or forties with Graves' ophthalmopathy.

This clonotype was counted at least ten times. The chain employs TRBV12-3 or TRBV12-4 and TRBJ1-2, with D perhaps TRBD1 (5 bases). V lost 9 bases to trimming and J lost 0 bases, with 11 bases between them. The CDR3 has 13 amino acids. CDR3 DNA: TGTGCCAGTTCGGCCAGGGCTAACTATGGCTACACCTTC. This encodes CASSARANYGYTF.

The gene calls are TRBV7-2 and TRBJ1-2, with D hard to call. Trimming removed 5 bases from V and 2 bases from J, with 15 bases in between. This CDR3 is 15 amino acids long. The germline V gene has CDR1 SGHTA and CDR2 FQGNSA. CDR3 sequence (DNA): TGTGCCAGCAGCCCGGATTCGGGCAGAAACTATGGCTACACCTTC. Translated: CASSPDSGRNYGYTF.

The chain carries TRBV30 and TRBJ1-1; perhaps TRBD1 as D (5 bases). The germline V gene encodes CDR1 GTSNPN and CDR2 SVGIG (reference sequence). The CDR3 consists of 11 residues. Trimming removed 0 bases from V and 9 bases from J, with 8 bases in between. The CDR3 nucleotides are TGTGCCTGGAGTGTGACAGCTAAAGCTTTCTTT. It yields the protein CAWSVTAKAFF.

The gene calls are TRBV3-1 and TRBJ2-7; 8 nucleotides match TRBD1. This CDR3 has 16 residues. J lost 5 bases, V lost 1 base, and 10 bases had no gene match. The germline CDR1 and CDR2 sequences are LGHDT and YNNKEL (reference sequence). CDR3 DNA: TGTGCCAGCAGCCAAGCCTGGACAGGGTGGGTCCACGAGCAGTACTTC. Encoded protein: CASSQAWTGWVHEQYF.

This clonotype was detected only a few times. The genes are TRBV19 and TRBJ2-2; 8 bases are a match to TRBD2. Trimming at V came to 2 bases and at J to 4 bases, leaving 9 bases not matched to a gene. CDR1 LNHDA and CDR2 SQIVND come from the germline V gene (reference sequence). The CDR3 loop spans 17 amino acids. The CDR3 DNA reads as TGTGCCAGTAGTATAACCACCGGGACTAGGACCACCGGGGAGCTGTTTTTT. Its translation: CASSITTGTRTTGELFF.

Ten or more counts support this clonotype. V and J are TRBV20-1 and TRBJ2-7; D might be TRBD2 (6 bases). In germline, CDR1 is DFQATT, CDR2 SNEGSKA (reference sequence). V was cut by 4 bases and J by 5 bases, with 18 bases left in between. This CDR3 is 14 amino acids long. The CDR3: CSATRLEVIDEQYF. The DNA for the CDR3 is TGCAGTGCTACTAGACTAGAGGTCATAGACGAGCAGTACTTC.

The sample holds many counts of this clonotype. V usage is TRBV28 and J usage is TRBJ2-7; D is unclear. V gave up 4 bases and J gave up 1 base, with 11 bases separating them. The CDR3 contains 14 residues. Germline CDR1 MDHEN, CDR2 SYDVKM. The CDR3 protein is CASSSPPPSYEQYF. As DNA, the CDR3 is TGTGCCAGCAGTTCCCCCCCACCATCCTACGAGCAGTACTTC.

This clonotype was detected ten times or more. A junction boundary mismatches the germline segment, possibly from a read error. V and J are TRBV6-2 or TRBV6-3 and TRBJ1-5; D is undetermined. The length of the CDR3 is 15 residues. Germline V lookup: CDR1 MNHEY, CDR2 SVGEGT. CDR3 DNA: TGTGCCCGCAGTTACGTGGGCCAGGCCGGGGAGCCCCAGCATTTT. Translated, it gives CARSYVGQAGEPQHF.

This clonotype has at least ten counts. The rearrangement uses TRBV12-3 or TRBV12-4 and TRBJ2-6, with D possibly TRBD2 on 5 matching bases. The CDR3 loop spans 16 amino acids. V gave up 7 bases and J gave up 1 base, with 14 bases separating them. For the CDR3, the DNA is TGTGCCAGCACCGAAAGACGGGGTTCTGGGGCCAACGTCCTGACTTTC. Its translation: CASTERRGSGANVLTF.

This clonotype has at least ten counts. The genes are TRBV7-2 and TRBJ1-1; TRBD1 agrees at 9 bases. Germline loops: CDR1 SGHTA, CDR2 FQGNSA. This CDR3 has 15 amino acids. Trimming removed 4 bases from V and 8 bases from J; junction bases left unmatched: 11. The CDR3: CASSSSRPGTGEAFF. CDR3 nucleotide sequence: TGTGCCAGCAGCTCGTCGCGCCCCGGGACAGGGGAAGCTTTCTTT.

The V call is TRBV6-1, the J call TRBJ1-2; D possibly corresponds to TRBD1 (5 bases). Germline CDR1 and CDR2: MNHNS and SASEGT. CDR3 size: 15 residues. Trimming shortened V by 6 bases and J by 0 bases, and 14 bases separated the two germline ends. CDR3 sequence reads: CASSSPRQSNYGYTF. For the CDR3, the DNA is TGTGCCAGCAGCAGCCCCCGACAGTCTAACTATGGCTACACCTTC.

This clonotype occurred a few times. The gene calls are TRBV12-3 or TRBV12-4 and TRBJ2-2, with 7 positions matching TRBD1. The CDR3 is 13 residues long. V trimming: 6 bases; J trimming: 7 bases; junction bases outside the gene matches: 5. This CDR3 is CASSQGVGGELFF. In DNA form, the CDR3 reads TGTGCCAGCAGCCAGGGGGTCGGCGGGGAGCTGTTTTTT.

Ten or more counts support this clonotype. The chain links TRBV19 to TRBJ1-5, with unresolved D. This CDR3 comprises 16 residues. V shed 0 bases and J shed 7 bases, with 16 bases lying between them. Germline loops: CDR1 LNHDA, CDR2 SQIVND (reference sequence). The CDR3 loop is CASSIDKRPLGQPQHF. DNA of the CDR3: TGTGCCAGTAGTATAGATAAAAGGCCTCTTGGACAGCCCCAGCATTTT. The whole variable domain, remainder taken from reference TRBV19 and TRBJ1-5, is DGGITQSPKYLFRKEGQNVTLSCEQNLNHDAMYWYRQDPGQGLRLIYYSQIVNDFQKGDIAEGYSVSREKKESFPLTVTSAQKNPTAFYLCASSIDKRPLGQPQHFGDGTRLSIL.

This clonotype showed up many times. This sequence joins TRBV3-1 and TRBJ2-7; 11 bases are shared with TRBD2. CDR1 is LGHDT, CDR2 YNNKEL, per germline (reference sequence). With V trimmed by 1 base and J by 6 bases, 8 bases remained unmatched. The CDR3 is 16 amino acids. The CDR3 DNA follows: TGTGCCAGCAGCCAAGTGTGGCTAGCGGGAGGCTCCGAGCAGTACTTC. It specifies CASSQVWLAGGSEQYF.

The gene calls are TRBV20-1 and TRBJ1-6; D call uncertain. The V end lost 5 bases, the J end lost 0 bases, and 11 bases lay between the germline ends. The germline V gene encodes CDR1 DFQATT and CDR2 SNEGSKA (reference sequence). This CDR3 is built from 15 residues. CDR3 loop: CSAYGDSSYNSPLHF. CDR3 in DNA: TGCAGTGCTTACGGGGATAGCTCCTATAATTCACCCCTCCACTTT.

This clonotype was counted many times. CDR3 bases: TGTGCCAGCCGGACAGCCCTCACTGAAGCTTTCTTT. Encoded protein: CASRTALTEAFF. The chain links TRBV27 to TRBJ1-1; D possibly corresponds to TRBD1 (6 bases). CDR1 MNHEY and CDR2 SMNVEV come from the germline V gene (reference sequence). Between the trimmed V and J ends, which lost 8 bases and 4 bases, there was a span of 11 bases. This CDR3 is built from 12 residues.

This clonotype was counted between two and nine times. The chain is built from TRBV6-5 and TRBJ2-5; D gene ambiguous. Deletions cut 0 bases from V and 7 bases from J, with 12 bases between. The CDR3 spans 14 residues. Per the germline V gene, CDR1 is MNHEY and CDR2 is SVGAGI. The CDR3 sequence: CASSYSVLLGTQYF. In DNA, the CDR3 is TGTGCCAGCAGTTACTCCGTTCTCCTAGGGACCCAGTACTTC.

This clonotype occurred many times. This chain links TRBV6-2 or TRBV6-3 with TRBJ1-5, with TRBD1 matching 7 bases. The CDR3 has 13 amino acids. Germline V gene lookup returns CDR1 MNHEY and CDR2 SVGEGT. Unmatched junction bases numbered 5, after V lost 9 bases and J lost 3 bases. In DNA form, the CDR3 reads TGTGCCAGTACGACAGGGAACAATCAGCCCCAGCATTTT. It is translated as CASTTGNNQPQHF.